The subject of this entry is one T cell receptor beta chain. This sample is part of a study of blood T cell repertoires in COVID-19. The wider study: The samples span acute and convalescent COVID-19 from the United States, Italy and Spain.

The protocol was immunoSEQ multiplex PCR, while the TCRdb copy is restricted to in-frame clones and leaves out a portion. Here the sample spans roughly 200,000 clones, about nine tenths being singletons. Adults between roughly 18 and 89 years of age took part from 24 US areas. The CDR3 contains 16 residues. Trimming pared 0 bases from V and 3 bases from J, leaving 12 bases between. The germline CDR1 and CDR2 sequences are MGHDK and SYGVNS. This TCR was sampled from a man aged 25 to 40 in a cohort exposed to, infected with or recovered from COVID-19 (not recorded which). Sequencing used PBMCs or T cells enriched from blood (not recorded which). The chain joins TRBV25-1 to TRBJ2-1, with D possibly matching TRBD2 (6 bases). The CDR3 loop reads CASSEYGGKGYNEQFF. In nucleotides, the CDR3 is TGTGCCAGCAGTGAATATGGAGGGAAAGGCTACAATGAGCAGTTCTTC.